The sequence of this T cell receptor beta chain was determined in a study of blood T cell repertoires in COVID-19. In the study overall: The origin of the acute and convalescent COVID-19 samples was the United States, Italy and Spain.

The table came from immunoSEQ multiplex PCR; TCRdb's copy has only in-frame clones and leaves some out. Of approximately 240,000 clones listed, around 80% were seen once; the top ten hold around 1.3%. Seattle's enrolled individuals joined amid active infection and were then monitored longitudinally. Germline V lookup: CDR1 SGHRS, CDR2 YFSETQ. The V segment lost 5 bases and the J segment 1 base; nucleotides outside the gene matches: 4. The CDR3 runs to 15 residues. The sequenced sample was peripheral blood. This chain joins TRBV5-1 and TRBJ2-2; TRBD1 matches at 8 bases. The sequence derives from a woman aged 25 to 45 with COVID-19, enrolled during active disease. CDR3 sequence reads: CASRPTGENTGELFF. The CDR3 coding sequence is TGCGCCAGCAGGCCGACAGGGGAGAACACCGGGGAGCTGTTTTTT.